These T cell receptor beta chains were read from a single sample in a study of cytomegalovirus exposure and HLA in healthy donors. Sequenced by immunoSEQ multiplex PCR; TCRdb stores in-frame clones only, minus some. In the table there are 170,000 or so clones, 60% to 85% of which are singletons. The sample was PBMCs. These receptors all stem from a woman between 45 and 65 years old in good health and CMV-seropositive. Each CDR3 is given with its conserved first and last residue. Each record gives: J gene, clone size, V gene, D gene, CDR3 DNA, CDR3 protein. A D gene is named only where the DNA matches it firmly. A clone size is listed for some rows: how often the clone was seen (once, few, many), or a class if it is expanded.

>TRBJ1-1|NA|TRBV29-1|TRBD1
TGCAGCGTTAGGACAGGGGGAACTGAAGCTTTCTTT
CSVRTGGTEAFF
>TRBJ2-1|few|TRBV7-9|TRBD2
TGTGCCAGCAGCCCCTCCCCCGGGGGGGGAGACTACAATGAGCAGTTCTTC
CASSPSPGGGDYNEQFF
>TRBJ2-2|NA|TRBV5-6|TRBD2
TGTGCCAGCACCCTAGGCCTAGCGGGCCAGTCCGGGGAGCTGTTTTTT
CASTLGLAGQSGELFF
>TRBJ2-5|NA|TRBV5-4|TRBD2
TGTGCCAGCAGCTCCCCCGGGAGGGCGGGAGAGACCCAGTACTTC
CASSSPGRAGETQYF
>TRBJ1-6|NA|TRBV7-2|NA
TGTGCCAGCAGCTTAGGGCAGGGAAATAATTCACCCCTCCACTTT
CASSLGQGNNSPLHF
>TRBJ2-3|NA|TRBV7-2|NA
TGTGCCAGCAGCTCAACCCCCGTCCAGGGGACGCAGTATTTT
CASSSTPVQGTQYF
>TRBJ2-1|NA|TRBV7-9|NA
TGTGCCAGCAGCCCGAGCTCCTACAATGAGCAGTTCTTC
CASSPSSYNEQFF
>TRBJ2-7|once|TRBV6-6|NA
TGTGCCAGCAGTTACGGCTCCGAGGGATACGAGCAGTACTTC
CASSYGSEGYEQYF
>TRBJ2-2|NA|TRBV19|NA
TGTGCCGGGCGCCGGACAGCCGAAGCCGGGGAGCTGTTTTTT
CAGRRTAEAGELFF
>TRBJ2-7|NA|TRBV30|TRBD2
TGTGCCTGGGGACTAGCGGGAGTCTACGAGCAGTACTTC
CAWGLAGVYEQYF
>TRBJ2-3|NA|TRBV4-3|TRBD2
TGCGCCAGCAGCGGTAGTGGGACACTAGCGGGGGGGTGGGCAGATACGCAGTATTTT
CASSGSGTLAGGWADTQYF
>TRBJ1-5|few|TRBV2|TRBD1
TGTGCCAGCAGTGGACAGGGAAACAGCAATCAGCCCCAGCATTTT
CASSGQGNSNQPQHF
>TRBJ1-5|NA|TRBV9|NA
TGTGCCAGCAGCGTAGGGGCGGGGGGTCAGCCCCAGCATTTT
CASSVGAGGQPQHF
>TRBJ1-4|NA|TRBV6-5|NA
TGTGCCAGCAGGGACTCCGGGTTGGGGAATGAAAAACTGTTTTTT
CASRDSGLGNEKLFF
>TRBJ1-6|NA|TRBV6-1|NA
TGTGCCAGCAGTGAAGGCGATTTTAATTCACCCCTCCACTTT
CASSEGDFNSPLHF
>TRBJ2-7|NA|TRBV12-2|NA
TGTGCAAGTCGCTGGGTGGACAGCAAATTCTACGAGCAGTACTTC
CASRWVDSKFYEQYF
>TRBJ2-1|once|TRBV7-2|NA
TGTGCCAGGACAGACCCCGGAGGGTTCGATGAGCAGTTCTTC
CARTDPGGFDEQFF
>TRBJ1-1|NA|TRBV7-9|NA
TGTGCCAGCAGCTTAGAGGGGAAAGCTTTCTTT
CASSLEGKAFF
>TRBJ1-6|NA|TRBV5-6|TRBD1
TGTGCCAGCAGCTTCGTCGGGACAGTTAATTCACCCCTCCACTTT
CASSFVGTVNSPLHF
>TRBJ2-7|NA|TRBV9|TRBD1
TGTGCCAGCAGCGTGACAGGGCCAACCTACGAGCAGTACTTC
CASSVTGPTYEQYF
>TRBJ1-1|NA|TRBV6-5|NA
TGTGCCAGCAGGAGGGACACTGAAGCTTTCTTT
CASRRDTEAFF
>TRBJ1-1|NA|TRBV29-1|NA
TGCAGCGTTGCCCCTCTGAAGGGGGTGGGGAACGCTGAAGCTTTCTTT
CSVAPLKGVGNAEAFF
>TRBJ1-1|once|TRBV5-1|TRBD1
TGCGCCAGCAGTTCGTTAGGACAGGCTACTGGGGCTTTCTTT
CASSSLGQATGAFF
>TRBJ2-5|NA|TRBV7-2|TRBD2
TGTGCCAGCAGCTTTCAGCGGGGTCCTCAAGAGACCCAGTACTTC
CASSFQRGPQETQYF
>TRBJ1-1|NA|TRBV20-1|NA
TGCAGTGCTTCCAGGGGAACTGAAGCTTTCTTT
CSASRGTEAFF
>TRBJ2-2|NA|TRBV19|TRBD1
TGTGCCACTAAGGACAGGGGGCGGGTCGGGGAGCTGTTTTTT
CATKDRGRVGELFF
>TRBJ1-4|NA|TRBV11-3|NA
TGTGCCAGCAGCTCCGGGGGAGGGGAAAAACTGTTTTTT
CASSSGGGEKLFF
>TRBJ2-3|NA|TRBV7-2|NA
TGTGCCAGCAGCTTCAGCGGAGGCACAGATACGCAGTATTTT
CASSFSGGTDTQYF
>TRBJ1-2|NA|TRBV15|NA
TGTGCCACCAGCAGAGATGGAGCGGGGGCTGGCTATGGCTACACCTTC
CATSRDGAGAGYGYTF
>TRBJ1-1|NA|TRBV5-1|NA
TGCGCCAGCAGCTTGGCGGCGCAGGGACTTGGGAACACTGAAGCTTTCTTT
CASSLAAQGLGNTEAFF
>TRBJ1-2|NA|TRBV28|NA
TGTGCCAGCATGATCGGGGGGTCCTATGGCTACACCTTC
CASMIGGSYGYTF
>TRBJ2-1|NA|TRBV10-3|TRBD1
TGTGCCATCAAGGGACAGGGGGAAGATGAGCAGTTCTTC
CAIKGQGEDEQFF
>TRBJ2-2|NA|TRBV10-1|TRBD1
TGCGCCAGCAGTGAGTCCTTCGATCCCCCCCACAGGGGTCAACGAGCCATCGGGGAGCTGTTTTTT
CASSESFDPPHRGQRAIGELFF
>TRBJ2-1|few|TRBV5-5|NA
TGTGCCAGCAGCCCCCGACACAGCTTCAATGAGCAGTTCTTC
CASSPRHSFNEQFF
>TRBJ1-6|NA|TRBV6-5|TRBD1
TGTGCCAGCAGTGTAATGACAGGGGGCTACTCACCCCTCCACTTT
CASSVMTGGYSPLHF
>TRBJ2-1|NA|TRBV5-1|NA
TGCGCCAGCAGCTCGGCGGGACTCACTACTAATGAGCAGTTCTTC
CASSSAGLTTNEQFF
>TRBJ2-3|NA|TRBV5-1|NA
TGCGCCAGCAGCTTCCGCCTCCAGGGTGGTGCTAGCACAGATACGCAGTATTTT
CASSFRLQGGASTDTQYF
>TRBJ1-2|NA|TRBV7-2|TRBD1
TGTGCCAGCAGCCTAGCCCCGGGACAGGGGGCGCTTAACTATGGCTACACCTTC
CASSLAPGQGALNYGYTF
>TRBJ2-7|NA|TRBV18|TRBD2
TGTGCCAGCTCACCGGGACTAGAGCGCGAGCAGTACTTC
CASSPGLEREQYF
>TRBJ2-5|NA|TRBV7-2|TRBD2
TGTGCCAGCAGCTTAGTTGTAGCGGGCCCCAAGACCACCCAGTACTTC
CASSLVVAGPKTTQYF
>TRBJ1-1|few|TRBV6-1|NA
TGTGCCAGCCGCATCATGAGAGAGGGCTACGCTGAAGCTTTCTTT
CASRIMREGYAEAFF
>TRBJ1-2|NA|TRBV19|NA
TGTGCCAGTAGTCGACCTCGACAAGACTATGGCTACACCTTC
CASSRPRQDYGYTF
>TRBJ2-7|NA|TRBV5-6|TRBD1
TGTGCCAGCAGCCTTCCGGGACAGAACTACGAGCAGTACTTC
CASSLPGQNYEQYF
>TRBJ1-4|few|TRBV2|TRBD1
TGTGCCAGCAGAGTGACAGGGTTAGCTAATGAAAAACTGTTTTTT
CASRVTGLANEKLFF
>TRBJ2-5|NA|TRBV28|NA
TGTGCCAGCAGTTCCCTGGGACTCCTATCCGGGGAGACCCAGTACTTC
CASSSLGLLSGETQYF
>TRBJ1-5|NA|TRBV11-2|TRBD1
TGTGCCAGCAGCCGGGACAGGGGAGACCAGCCCCAGCATTTT
CASSRDRGDQPQHF
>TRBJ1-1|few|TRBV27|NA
TGTGCCAGCAGTCCCAGGGTCTTCACTGAAGCTTTCTTT
CASSPRVFTEAFF
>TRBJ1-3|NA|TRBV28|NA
TGTGCCAGCAGGCGGTCTGGAAACACCATATATTTT
CASRRSGNTIYF
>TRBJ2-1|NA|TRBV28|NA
TGTGCCAGCCTTGACAGCAGGAATTACAATGAGCAGTTCTTC
CASLDSRNYNEQFF
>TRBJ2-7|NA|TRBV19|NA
TGTGCCAGTAGTAGCTGGAGGGATAGCTACGAGCAGTACTTC
CASSSWRDSYEQYF
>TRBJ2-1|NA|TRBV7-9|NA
TGTGCCAGCAGCTTTCGACTAGACGACTACAATGAGCAGTTCTTC
CASSFRLDDYNEQFF
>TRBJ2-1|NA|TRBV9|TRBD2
TGTGCCAGCAGCTACGGACTAGCTTACAATGAGCAGTTCTTC
CASSYGLAYNEQFF
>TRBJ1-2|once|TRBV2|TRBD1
TGTGCCAGCAGCTACCGACAGGGGGTGGATGGCTACACCTTC
CASSYRQGVDGYTF
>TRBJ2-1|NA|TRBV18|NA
TGTGCCAGCTCAGACAGAAGCCCACCTGAGCAGTTCTTC
CASSDRSPPEQFF
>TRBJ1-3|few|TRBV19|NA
TGTGCCAGTAAAGGGGACACCATATATTTT
CASKGDTIYF